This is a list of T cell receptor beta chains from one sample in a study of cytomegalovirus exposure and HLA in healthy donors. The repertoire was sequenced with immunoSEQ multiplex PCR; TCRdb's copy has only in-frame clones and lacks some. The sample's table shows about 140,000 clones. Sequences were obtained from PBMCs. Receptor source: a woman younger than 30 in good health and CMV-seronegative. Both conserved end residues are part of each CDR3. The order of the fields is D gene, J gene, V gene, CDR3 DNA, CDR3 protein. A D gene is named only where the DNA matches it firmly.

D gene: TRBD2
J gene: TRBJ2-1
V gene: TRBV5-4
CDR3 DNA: TGTGCCAGCAGCGCGGGACTAGCCTACAATGAGCAGTTCTTC
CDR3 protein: CASSAGLAYNEQFF

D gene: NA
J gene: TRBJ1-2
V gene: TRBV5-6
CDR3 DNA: TGTGCCAGCAGCGCCCCCGCAGAAGTATATGGCTACACCTTC
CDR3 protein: CASSAPAEVYGYTF

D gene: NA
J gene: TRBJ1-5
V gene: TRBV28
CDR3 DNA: TGTGCCAGCAGGGACAGTTATAGCAATCAGCCCCAGCATTTT
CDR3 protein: CASRDSYSNQPQHF

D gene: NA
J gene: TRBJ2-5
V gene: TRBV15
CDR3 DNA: TGTGCCACCAGCAGAGATCAATTACGGGTCCAAGAGACCCAGTACTTC
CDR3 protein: CATSRDQLRVQETQYF

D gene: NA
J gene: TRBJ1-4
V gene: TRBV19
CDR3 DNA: TGTGCCAGTAGTATGGGAGGGATTAATGAAAAACTGTTTTTT
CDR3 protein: CASSMGGINEKLFF

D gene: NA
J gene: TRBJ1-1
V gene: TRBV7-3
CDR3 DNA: TGTGCCAGCAGCTTATCCGGGAACACTGAAGCTTTCTTT
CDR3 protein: CASSLSGNTEAFF

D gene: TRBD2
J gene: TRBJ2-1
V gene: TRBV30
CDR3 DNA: TGTGCCTTAACCGCGGGAGGGGGCAATGAGCAGTTCTTC
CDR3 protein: CALTAGGGNEQFF

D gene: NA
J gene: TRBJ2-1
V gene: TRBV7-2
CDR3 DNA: TGTGCCAGCAGCCGGGACTACAATGAGCAGTTCTTC
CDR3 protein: CASSRDYNEQFF

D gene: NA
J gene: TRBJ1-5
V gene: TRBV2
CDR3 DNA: TGTGCCAGCAGTGACCGAATTCGGGACACAAAAAATCAGCCCCAGCATTTT
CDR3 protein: CASSDRIRDTKNQPQHF

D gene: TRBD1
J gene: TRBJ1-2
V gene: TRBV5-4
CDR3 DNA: TGTGCCAGCAGCACGCGGGACAGGGTTGCAAACACCTTC
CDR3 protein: CASSTRDRVANTF

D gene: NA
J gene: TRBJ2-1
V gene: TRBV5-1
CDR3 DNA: TGCGCCAGCAGCTGGGATAGCGGAACTAGCTCCTACAATGAGCAGTTCTTC
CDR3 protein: CASSWDSGTSSYNEQFF

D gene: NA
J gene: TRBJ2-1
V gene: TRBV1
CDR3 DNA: TGCACCAGCAGCCAAGGGCGGTGGTACAATGAGCAGTTCTTC
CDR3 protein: CTSSQGRWYNEQFF

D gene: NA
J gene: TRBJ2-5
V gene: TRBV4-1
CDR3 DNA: TGCGCCAGCAGCTTGGGGGGGCCCCTTATTCAGTACTTC
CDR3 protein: CASSLGGPLIQYF

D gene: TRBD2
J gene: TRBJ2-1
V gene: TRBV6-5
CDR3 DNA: TGTGCCAGCGTAATAGCGGGAGGGGCTGAGCAGTTCTTC
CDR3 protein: CASVIAGGAEQFF

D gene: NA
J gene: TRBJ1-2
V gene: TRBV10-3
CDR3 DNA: TGTGCCATCAGTGAGTCCAGTAATGGCTACACCTTC
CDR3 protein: CAISESSNGYTF

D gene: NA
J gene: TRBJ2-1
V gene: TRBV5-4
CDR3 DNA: TGTGCCAGCAGCGTTGTAGCCTCTGGCGATGAGCAGTTCTTC
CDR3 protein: CASSVVASGDEQFF

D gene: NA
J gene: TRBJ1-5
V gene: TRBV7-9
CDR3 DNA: TGTGCCAGCAGCTTAGCAGGGGGTCAGCCCCAGCATTTT
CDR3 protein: CASSLAGGQPQHF

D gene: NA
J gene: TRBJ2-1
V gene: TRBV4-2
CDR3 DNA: TGTGCCAGCAGCCAGTTACAGGGTATCGATGAGCAGTTCTTC
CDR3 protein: CASSQLQGIDEQFF